These T cell receptor beta chains were read from a single sample in a study of regulatory T cells in long-lasting Graves disease. TCRdb analysed the multiplex PCR reads with MiXCR anew, one entry per CDR3 protein. The sample yields about 460,000 distinct CDR3 sequences, around a fifth seen once. Sample: peripheral blood mononuclear cells (PBMCs), taken when the disease was refractory, from a patient treated with antithyroid drugs. Every receptor here comes from a female donor with Graves disease. Both conserved end residues are part of each CDR3. Fields, in order: clone size, D gene, J gene, V gene, CDR3 protein, CDR3 DNA. The D gene is left open where the match is weak. Expanded clones are given a class, and other clones once, few, many or no size at all.

NA	NA	TRBJ1-1	TRBV27	CASRVVGGNTEAFF	TGTGCCAGCAGGGTAGTAGGGGGGAACACTGAAGCTTTCTTT
many	NA	TRBJ2-7	TRBV28	CASSLLGPSSYEQYF	TGTGCCAGCAGTTTACTGGGCCCCAGCTCCTACGAGCAGTACTTC
few	NA	TRBJ1-1	TRBV12-3/TRBV12-4	CASSRRGQNTEAFF	TGTGCCAGCAGTCGCCGAGGACAGAACACTGAAGCTTTCTTT
NA	NA	TRBJ2-7	TRBV7-9	CASIGGGEAGYEQCF	TGTGCCAGCATCGGGGGAGGAGAGGCCGGCTACGAGCAGTGCTTC
few	TRBD2	TRBJ2-1	TRBV6-5	CASSYSFRGGITEQFF	TGTGCCAGCAGTTACTCTTTTCGCGGGGGGATTACTGAGCAGTTCTTC
NA	TRBD2	TRBJ2-2	TRBV4-1	CASRRTSGRAPGELFF	TGCGCCAGCAGAAGGACTAGCGGGAGGGCCCCCGGGGAGCTGTTTTTT
NA	NA	TRBJ1-1	TRBV4-3	CASSQGSFEAFF	TGCGCCAGCAGCCAAGGTTCCTTTGAAGCTTTCTTT
NA	TRBD1	TRBJ1-1	TRBV20-1	CSARKGQMNTEAFF	TGCAGTGCTAGAAAGGGACAGATGAACACTGAAGCTTTCTTT
NA	TRBD2	TRBJ2-1	TRBV28	CASSPATSGFYNEQFF	TGTGCCAGCAGTCCTGCGACTAGCGGGTTCTACAATGAGCAGTTCTTC
few	NA	TRBJ1-1	TRBV7-6	CASSLRTATEAFF	TGTGCCAGCAGCTTAAGGACAGCCACTGAAGCTTTCTTT
NA	TRBD2	TRBJ2-2	TRBV7-2	CASGLAPNTGELFF	TGTGCCAGCGGACTAGCGCCGAACACCGGGGAGCTGTTTTTT
NA	TRBD2	TRBJ2-2	TRBV30	CACSGTGGTGELFF	TGTGCCTGCAGCGGGACGGGGGGGACCGGGGAGCTGTTTTTT
many	NA	TRBJ1-2	TRBV28	CASTSSRYGYTF	TGTGCCAGCACCTCAAGTCGTTATGGCTACACCTTC
many	NA	TRBJ1-5	TRBV12-3/TRBV12-4	CASSLGQENQPQHF	TGTGCCAGCAGTTTAGGGCAGGAGAATCAGCCCCAGCATTTT
NA	NA	TRBJ2-1	TRBV6-1	CASSASLSYNEQFF	TGTGCCAGCAGTGCCAGCCTATCCTACAATGAGCAGTTCTTC
few	NA	TRBJ1-2	TRBV15	CATSRDLAGVDYGYTF	TGTGCCACCAGCAGAGATCTGGCAGGGGTTGACTATGGCTACACCTTC
few	NA	TRBJ2-1	TRBV12-3/TRBV12-4	CASSLPGGQGHEQFF	TGTGCCAGCAGCCTACCGGGGGGCCAGGGTCATGAGCAGTTCTTC
many	NA	TRBJ2-7	TRBV28	CASSSTPGLKPYEQYF	TGTGCCAGCAGTTCCACTCCGGGACTTAAACCCTACGAGCAGTACTTC
NA	TRBD2	TRBJ2-3	TRBV7-2	CASRPSGGATDTQYF	TGTGCCAGCAGACCCAGCGGGGGGGCGACAGATACGCAGTATTTT
few	NA	TRBJ1-1	TRBV7-9	CASSTSRLSMNTEAFF	TGTGCCAGCAGCACCAGCCGTCTTAGCATGAACACTGAAGCTTTCTTT
few	NA	TRBJ1-1	TRBV30	CAWSGRMNTEAFF	TGTGCCTGGAGTGGACGCATGAACACTGAAGCTTTCTTT
many	NA	TRBJ1-4	TRBV29-1	CSVVPVTGEKLFF	TGCAGCGTGGTACCGGTCACGGGAGAAAAACTGTTTTTT
once	NA	TRBJ1-4	TRBV4-2	CASSQATGLDEKLFF	TGTGCCAGCAGCCAAGCCACAGGGTTAGATGAAAAACTGTTTTTT
NA	TRBD2	TRBJ2-7	TRBV19	CASSVTGLASYEQYF	TGTGCCAGTAGTGTGACGGGACTAGCCAGCTACGAGCAGTACTTC
few	NA	TRBJ2-2	TRBV11-3	CASSPIPGANTGELFF	TGTGCCAGCAGCCCAATCCCGGGGGCGAACACCGGGGAGCTGTTTTTT
few	NA	TRBJ2-7	TRBV27	CASSSDFYEQYF	TGTGCCAGCAGTTCGGACTTCTACGAGCAGTACTTC
few	NA	TRBJ2-7	TRBV7-9	CASSTGTFRYEQYF	TGTGCCAGCAGCACCGGGACATTCAGATACGAGCAGTACTTC
many	NA	TRBJ2-7	TRBV6-2/TRBV6-3	CAGGTFDEQYF	TGTGCCGGCGGGACTTTTGACGAGCAGTACTTC
NA	NA	TRBJ2-2	TRBV20-1	CSARTPGTGELFF	TGCAGTGCTAGGACTCCTGGCACCGGGGAGCTGTTTTTT
NA	NA	TRBJ2-5	TRBV20-1	CSAHQGLADETQYF	TGCAGTGCTCACCAGGGGCTAGCGGACGAGACCCAGTACTTC
many	NA	TRBJ2-2	TRBV30	CAWKGRGELFF	TGTGCCTGGAAGGGTCGCGGGGAGCTGTTTTTT
few	TRBD2	TRBJ2-5	TRBV20-1	CSAQKSGRADKTQYF	TGCAGTGCTCAAAAAAGCGGGAGGGCCGATAAGACCCAGTACTTC
many	TRBD1	TRBJ1-1	TRBV28	CAIIRDRGRTEAFF	TGTGCCATCATCCGGGACAGGGGGCGAACTGAAGCTTTCTTT
NA	NA	TRBJ2-7	TRBV9	CASSIGSKHTYEQYF	TGTGCCAGCAGTATAGGCTCTAAACACACCTACGAGCAGTACTTC
NA	TRBD2	TRBJ2-5	TRBV20-1	CSAEGLGLAGGMYQETQYF	TGCAGTGCGGAGGGGCTCGGGCTAGCGGGGGGGATGTACCAAGAGACCCAGTACTTC
NA	TRBD2	TRBJ2-2	TRBV6-5	CASSYRPTSRDGELFF	TGTGCCAGCAGTTACCGCCCGACTAGCCGGGACGGGGAGCTGTTTTTT
few	TRBD1	TRBJ1-1	TRBV10-3	CATSAYLTGLNTEAFF	TGTGCCACCAGTGCCTACCTGACAGGGTTGAACACTGAAGCTTTCTTT
many	TRBD2	TRBJ2-7	TRBV20-1	CSARDPVSGRHEQYF	TGCAGTGCTAGAGACCCTGTGAGCGGGAGGCACGAGCAGTACTTC
once	NA	TRBJ1-5	TRBV3-1	CASSQGRLSNQPQHF	TGTGCCAGCAGCCAAGGACGGCTAAGCAATCAGCCCCAGCATTTT
few	NA	TRBJ2-7	TRBV9	CASSYGTVYEQYF	TGTGCCAGCAGCTACGGCACAGTCTACGAGCAGTACTTC
many	TRBD1	TRBJ1-1	TRBV27	CASSPQTGEDTEAFF	TGTGCCAGCAGTCCCCAGACAGGGGAAGACACTGAAGCTTTCTTT
many	NA	TRBJ2-7	TRBV11-3	CASSQLKGFYEQYF	TGTGCCAGCAGCCAACTAAAGGGCTTCTACGAGCAGTACTTC
many	NA	TRBJ1-2	TRBV11-2	CASIVATDYGYTF	TGTGCCAGCATAGTGGCGACTGACTATGGCTACACCTTC
many	TRBD1	TRBJ1-1	TRBV2	CASREYLGQGGTEAFF	TGTGCCAGCAGGGAATACCTGGGACAGGGAGGTACTGAAGCTTTCTTT
few	TRBD1	TRBJ2-5	TRBV6-1	CASSSPHRGYETQYF	TGTGCCAGCAGTTCACCCCACAGGGGCTACGAGACCCAGTACTTC
many	NA	TRBJ1-5	TRBV2	CASSERRREFQPQHF	TGTGCCAGCAGTGAGAGGCGCAGGGAGTTTCAGCCCCAGCATTTT
NA	NA	TRBJ1-4	TRBV9	CASSVKGVANEKLFF	TGTGCCAGCAGCGTTAAGGGGGTTGCTAATGAAAAACTGTTTTTT
NA	NA	TRBJ1-6	TRBV4-3	CASSQESGGESPLHF	TGCGCCAGCAGCCAAGAATCCGGGGGGGAGTCACCCCTCCACTTT
few	TRBD2	TRBJ2-7	TRBV19	CASSMTSGVRSYEQYF	TGTGCCAGTAGTATGACTAGCGGGGTGAGGTCCTACGAGCAGTACTTC
few	NA	TRBJ2-3	TRBV7-3	CASSSGASGAQYF	TGTGCCAGCAGCTCGGGGGCTAGCGGTGCGCAGTATTTT
few	TRBD2	TRBJ2-7	TRBV29-1	CSVKWTSGGEQYF	TGCAGCGTTAAGTGGACTAGCGGGGGGGAGCAGTACTTC
many	NA	TRBJ1-1	TRBV28	CASGVEMGQMNTEAFF	TGTGCCAGCGGGGTAGAAATGGGACAAATGAACACTGAAGCTTTCTTT
NA	TRBD1	TRBJ1-2	TRBV6-1	CASSARDRVPDYGYTF	TGTGCCAGCAGCGCACGGGACAGGGTCCCCGACTATGGCTACACCTTC
few	NA	TRBJ2-5	TRBV27	CALGKETQYF	TGTGCCCTGGGGAAAGAGACCCAGTACTTC
NA	TRBD2	TRBJ2-5	TRBV25-1	CASSAGTSGRGETQYF	TGTGCCAGCAGTGCCGGGACTAGCGGGAGGGGAGAGACCCAGTACTTC
once	NA	TRBJ2-7	TRBV5-1	CASSLGGSGTYEQYF	TGCGCCAGCAGCTTAGGAGGGAGTGGGACCTACGAGCAGTACTTC